There are many counts of the clone carrying this T cell receptor (beta chain). Its antigen is not known. Primers used in a second PCR of roughly 6 to 12 cycles were a sample-barcoded 5' primer and a J-beta primer mix. TCRdb processed the 5' RACE reads anew with MiXCR; each CDR3 protein has one entry. The sample lists roughly 1,500,000 distinct CDR3 sequences, about 31% occurring once. This sample is drawn from a study of blood T cells in healthy people across ages. Points from the study as a whole: The study found more naive CD4+ cells and higher diversity in long-lived than aged donors. Significant beta diversity loss was already apparent by age roughly 44, declining roughly linearly.

There are 12 residues in the CDR3. Trimming shortened V by 7 bases and J by 6 bases, and 13 bases separated the two germline ends. Germline V gene data show CDR1 as SQVTM and CDR2 as ANQGSEA. The chain is built from TRBV29-1 and TRBJ2-1; D is undetermined. The sequencing sample was made of blood. This TCR came from a woman aged 25 to 45 in good health. The DNA for the CDR3 is TGCAGCGCTGGCCAGCAGGCCAATGAGCAGTTCTTC. Translated: CSAGQQANEQFF.